Listed below are T cell receptor beta chains from one sample, sequenced in a study of blood T cell repertoires in COVID-19. Assay: immunoSEQ multiplex PCR; the TCRdb copy retains only in-frame clones and omits some. This sample has a few hundred thousand clones, with around 89% found just once. Material: peripheral blood. The receptors were sampled from a woman in her sixties or seventies with COVID-19, enrolled during active disease. Each CDR3 is given with its conserved first and last residue. Fields, in order: J gene, V gene, D gene, clone size, CDR3 protein, CDR3 DNA. A D gene is named only where the DNA matches it firmly. Expanded clones are given a class, and other clones once, few, many or no size at all.

j_gene: TRBJ1-3
v_gene: TRBV15
d_gene: .
abundance: .
CDR3aa: CATSRRQSSGNTIYF
CDR3nt: TGTGCCACCAGCAGACGACAGAGCTCTGGAAACACCATATATTTT

j_gene: TRBJ1-3
v_gene: TRBV9
d_gene: .
abundance: .
CDR3aa: CASGVPGNTIYF
CDR3nt: TGTGCCTCAGGGGTCCCTGGAAACACCATATATTTT

j_gene: TRBJ2-4
v_gene: TRBV5-1
d_gene: .
abundance: .
CDR3aa: CASSAGRGTKNIQYF
CDR3nt: TGCGCCAGCAGCGCCGGAAGGGGAACGAAAAACATTCAGTACTTC

j_gene: TRBJ1-3
v_gene: TRBV19
d_gene: TRBD1
abundance: few
CDR3aa: CASSRTGSSGNTIYF
CDR3nt: TGTGCCAGTAGTCGGACAGGGAGCTCTGGAAACACCATATATTTT

j_gene: TRBJ1-2
v_gene: TRBV6-5
d_gene: .
abundance: .
CDR3aa: CASSYEHGPSGYGYTF
CDR3nt: TGTGCCAGCAGTTACGAACACGGACCCTCGGGGTATGGCTACACCTTC

j_gene: TRBJ1-1
v_gene: TRBV5-1
d_gene: TRBD1
abundance: .
CDR3aa: CASSLSGGYTEAFF
CDR3nt: TGCGCCAGCAGCTTGTCAGGGGGCTACACTGAAGCTTTCTTT

j_gene: TRBJ1-2
v_gene: TRBV3-1/TRBV3-2
d_gene: .
abundance: .
CDR3aa: CASSHSYQGGYGYTF
CDR3nt: TGTGCCAGCAGCCACTCCTACCAGGGAGGCTATGGCTACACCTTC

j_gene: TRBJ2-3
v_gene: TRBV9
d_gene: TRBD1
abundance: once
CDR3aa: CASSQRTGPDTQYF
CDR3nt: TGTGCCAGCAGTCAAAGGACAGGGCCAGATACGCAGTATTTT

j_gene: TRBJ2-1
v_gene: TRBV12-3/TRBV12-4
d_gene: TRBD1
abundance: .
CDR3aa: CVSGTGGLDEQFF
CDR3nt: TGTGTTTCCGGGACAGGGGGTTTGGATGAGCAGTTCTTC

j_gene: TRBJ2-7
v_gene: TRBV6-2/TRBV6-3
d_gene: TRBD1
abundance: .
CDR3aa: CASSRLGQGRAYEQYF
CDR3nt: TGTGCCAGCAGTCGGCTCGGACAGGGGAGGGCCTACGAGCAGTACTTC

j_gene: TRBJ1-5
v_gene: TRBV6-5
d_gene: .
abundance: .
CDR3aa: CASGVSSNQPQHF
CDR3nt: TGTGCCAGCGGAGTTTCGAGCAATCAGCCCCAGCATTTT

j_gene: TRBJ2-5
v_gene: TRBV13
d_gene: .
abundance: .
CDR3aa: CASSPLGGQETQYF
CDR3nt: TGTGCCAGCAGCCCCCTGGGGGGCCAAGAGACCCAGTACTTC

j_gene: TRBJ1-2
v_gene: TRBV3-1/TRBV3-2
d_gene: TRBD1
abundance: .
CDR3aa: CASSQGGGRANYGYTF
CDR3nt: TGTGCCAGCAGCCAAGGAGGGGGCCGAGCTAACTATGGCTACACCTTC

j_gene: TRBJ2-7
v_gene: TRBV19
d_gene: .
abundance: .
CDR3aa: CASSTQGSGMKQYF
CDR3nt: TGTGCCAGTAGTACTCAGGGCTCCGGAATGAAGCAGTACTTC

j_gene: TRBJ2-7
v_gene: TRBV6-1
d_gene: .
abundance: .
CDR3aa: CASSDRPSPSYEQYF
CDR3nt: TGTGCCAGCAGTGACAGGCCCTCTCCCTCCTACGAGCAGTACTTC

j_gene: TRBJ2-3
v_gene: TRBV5-1
d_gene: TRBD1
abundance: .
CDR3aa: CASNKAGQGTTDTQYF
CDR3nt: TGCGCCAGCAACAAAGCGGGACAGGGGACCACAGATACGCAGTATTTT

j_gene: TRBJ1-5
v_gene: TRBV19
d_gene: .
abundance: once
CDR3aa: CASSIGIPNQPQHF
CDR3nt: TGTGCCAGTAGTATTGGCATTCCCAATCAGCCCCAGCATTTT

j_gene: TRBJ1-4
v_gene: TRBV10-3
d_gene: TRBD1
abundance: .
CDR3aa: CAISELTGDNEKLFF
CDR3nt: TGTGCCATCAGTGAGCTTACAGGGGATAATGAAAAACTGTTTTTT

j_gene: TRBJ1-1
v_gene: TRBV7-9
d_gene: .
abundance: .
CDR3aa: CASSQSGSGRTEAFF
CDR3nt: TGTGCCAGCAGCCAAAGCGGTAGCGGTCGCACTGAAGCTTTCTTT

j_gene: TRBJ1-2
v_gene: TRBV4-3
d_gene: TRBD1
abundance: .
CDR3aa: CASSQDQLQGFGYTF
CDR3nt: TGCGCCAGCAGCCAAGATCAACTACAGGGGTTTGGCTACACCTTC

j_gene: TRBJ1-1
v_gene: TRBV7-2
d_gene: .
abundance: once
CDR3aa: CASSFREPNTEAFF
CDR3nt: TGTGCCAGCAGCTTTCGGGAACCGAACACTGAAGCTTTCTTT

j_gene: TRBJ1-2
v_gene: TRBV5-4
d_gene: .
abundance: .
CDR3aa: CASSLLLQKLDPNYGYTF
CDR3nt: TGTGCCAGCAGCTTGTTGTTACAGAAACTAGACCCTAACTATGGCTACACCTTC

j_gene: TRBJ1-2
v_gene: TRBV6-5
d_gene: TRBD1
abundance: .
CDR3aa: CASRRDRPANYGYTF
CDR3nt: TGTGCCAGCAGACGGGACAGGCCGGCTAACTATGGCTACACCTTC

j_gene: TRBJ1-2
v_gene: TRBV10-3
d_gene: TRBD1
abundance: .
CDR3aa: CAARPTGEYGYTF
CDR3nt: TGTGCCGCGAGACCCACAGGGGAGTACGGCTACACCTTC

j_gene: TRBJ1-2
v_gene: TRBV15
d_gene: .
abundance: .
CDR3aa: CATSRELTEGSGYTF
CDR3nt: TGTGCCACCAGCAGAGAATTGACAGAAGGAAGTGGCTACACCTTC

j_gene: TRBJ1-1
v_gene: TRBV5-8
d_gene: .
abundance: .
CDR3aa: CASSPTELNTEAFF
CDR3nt: TGTGCCAGCAGCCCGACTGAACTGAACACTGAAGCTTTCTTT

j_gene: TRBJ2-3
v_gene: TRBV9
d_gene: .
abundance: .
CDR3aa: CASSVDSLPRTQYF
CDR3nt: TGTGCCAGCAGCGTAGATAGTCTACCGAGAACGCAGTATTTT

j_gene: TRBJ1-3
v_gene: TRBV5-1
d_gene: .
abundance: .
CDR3aa: CASSIDVRSGNTIYF
CDR3nt: TGCGCCAGCAGCATAGATGTTAGATCTGGAAACACCATATATTTT

j_gene: TRBJ2-5
v_gene: TRBV5-1
d_gene: TRBD2
abundance: .
CDR3aa: CASSRGASGGAYEETQYF
CDR3nt: TGCGCCAGCAGCCGAGGGGCTAGCGGGGGGGCCTATGAGGAGACCCAGTACTTC

j_gene: TRBJ2-5
v_gene: TRBV6-6
d_gene: TRBD1
abundance: .
CDR3aa: CASSNHRGVETQYF
CDR3nt: TGTGCCAGCAGTAACCACAGGGGGGTGGAGACCCAGTACTTC

j_gene: TRBJ1-1
v_gene: TRBV7-2
d_gene: TRBD1
abundance: .
CDR3aa: CASSLGDRGLSTEAFF
CDR3nt: TGTGCCAGCAGCTTAGGGGACAGGGGGCTATCCACTGAAGCTTTCTTT

j_gene: TRBJ1-5
v_gene: TRBV5-1
d_gene: .
abundance: few
CDR3aa: CASSLDGDSNQPQHF
CDR3nt: TGCGCCAGCAGCTTGGATGGAGATAGCAATCAGCCCCAGCATTTT

j_gene: TRBJ2-2
v_gene: TRBV7-7
d_gene: .
abundance: .
CDR3aa: CASSPREGAGELFF
CDR3nt: TGTGCTAGCAGCCCCAGGGAGGGGGCCGGGGAGCTGTTTTTT

j_gene: TRBJ1-2
v_gene: TRBV7-2
d_gene: .
abundance: .
CDR3aa: CASTLVYGYTF
CDR3nt: TGTGCCAGCACCCTAGTCTATGGCTACACCTTC

j_gene: TRBJ2-7
v_gene: TRBV6-1
d_gene: TRBD1
abundance: .
CDR3aa: CASSDGQGGIYEQYF
CDR3nt: TGTGCCAGCAGTGACGGACAGGGGGGTATCTACGAGCAGTACTTC

j_gene: TRBJ2-3
v_gene: TRBV9
d_gene: TRBD1
abundance: .
CDR3aa: CASSASDQGVYASTDTQYF
CDR3nt: TGTGCCAGCAGCGCGTCCGACCAGGGGGTATACGCGAGCACAGATACGCAGTATTTT

j_gene: TRBJ1-5
v_gene: TRBV6-5
d_gene: .
abundance: .
CDR3aa: CASSSGKHSNQPQHF
CDR3nt: TGTGCCAGCAGTTCAGGGAAACATAGCAATCAGCCCCAGCATTTT

j_gene: TRBJ2-6
v_gene: TRBV4-1
d_gene: TRBD1
abundance: .
CDR3aa: CASSQEGTGGSSGANVLTF
CDR3nt: TGCGCCAGCAGCCAAGAAGGGACAGGGGGGTCCTCTGGGGCCAACGTCCTGACTTTC

j_gene: TRBJ2-4
v_gene: TRBV5-4
d_gene: .
abundance: once
CDR3aa: CASSLVGEDIQYF
CDR3nt: TGTGCCAGCAGCTTGGTGGGGGAGGACATTCAGTACTTC

j_gene: TRBJ2-2
v_gene: TRBV9
d_gene: .
abundance: .
CDR3aa: CASSVDYGELFF
CDR3nt: TGTGCCAGCAGCGTAGACTACGGGGAGCTGTTTTTT

j_gene: TRBJ2-1
v_gene: TRBV7-3
d_gene: .
abundance: .
CDR3aa: CASSLTGDSYNEQFF
CDR3nt: TGTGCCAGCAGCTTAACGGGCGACAGCTACAATGAGCAGTTCTTC

j_gene: TRBJ2-7
v_gene: TRBV5-1
d_gene: TRBD2
abundance: .
CDR3aa: CASSLVPLAGAYEQYF
CDR3nt: TGCGCCAGCAGCTTGGTCCCACTAGCGGGGGCCTACGAGCAGTACTTC

j_gene: TRBJ1-1
v_gene: TRBV3-1/TRBV3-2
d_gene: .
abundance: .
CDR3aa: CASSPFGGPTEAFF
CDR3nt: TGTGCCAGCAGCCCCTTTGGGGGCCCAACTGAAGCTTTCTTT

j_gene: TRBJ1-1
v_gene: TRBV7-8
d_gene: .
abundance: .
CDR3aa: CASSLRGAGNTEAFF
CDR3nt: TGTGCCAGCAGCTTACGGGGGGCGGGGAACACTGAAGCTTTCTTT

j_gene: TRBJ2-3
v_gene: TRBV9
d_gene: TRBD1
abundance: .
CDR3aa: CASSVSTGGNTQYF
CDR3nt: TGTGCCAGCAGCGTTTCTACAGGGGGGAATACGCAGTATTTT

j_gene: TRBJ2-5
v_gene: TRBV5-1
d_gene: .
abundance: once
CDR3aa: CASRRQETQYF
CDR3nt: TGCGCCAGCCGTAGACAAGAGACCCAGTACTTC

j_gene: TRBJ2-5
v_gene: TRBV7-2
d_gene: TRBD2
abundance: .
CDR3aa: CASSRGVRETQYF
CDR3nt: TGTGCCAGCAGTCGGGGGGTTCGAGAGACCCAGTACTTC

j_gene: TRBJ2-1
v_gene: TRBV9
d_gene: .
abundance: .
CDR3aa: CASSAGGSYNEQFF
CDR3nt: TGTGCCAGCAGCGCCGGGGGATCCTACAATGAGCAGTTCTTC

j_gene: TRBJ1-2
v_gene: TRBV4-1
d_gene: TRBD1
abundance: .
CDR3aa: CASSPERGRESYGYTF
CDR3nt: TGCGCCAGCAGCCCGGAGAGGGGGCGCGAGAGCTATGGCTACACCTTC

j_gene: TRBJ1-1
v_gene: TRBV12-3/TRBV12-4
d_gene: TRBD1
abundance: .
CDR3aa: CASSPNRGAFF
CDR3nt: TGTGCCAGCAGTCCAAACAGGGGAGCTTTCTTT

j_gene: TRBJ2-5
v_gene: TRBV4-2
d_gene: TRBD2
abundance: .
CDR3aa: CASSQDGTSGGETQYF
CDR3nt: TGTGCCAGCAGCCAAGACGGGACTAGCGGCGGTGAGACCCAGTACTTC

j_gene: TRBJ2-5
v_gene: TRBV10-3
d_gene: TRBD1
abundance: .
CDR3aa: CAISESRGLETQYF
CDR3nt: TGTGCCATCAGTGAGTCTAGGGGGCTTGAGACCCAGTACTTC

j_gene: TRBJ2-7
v_gene: TRBV4-2
d_gene: TRBD1
abundance: .
CDR3aa: CASSQALQGGGYEQYF
CDR3nt: TGTGCCAGCAGCCAAGCCCTACAGGGGGGCGGGTACGAGCAGTACTTC

j_gene: TRBJ1-5
v_gene: TRBV12-5
d_gene: .
abundance: few
CDR3aa: CASGLVLGQPNQPQHF
CDR3nt: TGTGCTAGTGGTTTGGTACTCGGACAGCCCAATCAGCCCCAGCATTTT

j_gene: TRBJ2-3
v_gene: TRBV10-1
d_gene: TRBD1
abundance: .
CDR3aa: CASSAWDRGYQDTQYF
CDR3nt: TGCGCCAGCAGTGCATGGGACAGGGGATATCAGGATACGCAGTATTTT

j_gene: TRBJ2-7
v_gene: TRBV5-1
d_gene: TRBD1
abundance: .
CDR3aa: CASSLQGADEQYF
CDR3nt: TGCGCCAGCAGCCTCCAGGGGGCCGACGAGCAGTACTTC

j_gene: TRBJ2-7
v_gene: TRBV7-5
d_gene: .
abundance: .
CDR3aa: CARSHRLAGSYEQYF
CDR3nt: TGTGCCAGAAGCCACCGGCTAGCGGGCTCCTACGAGCAGTACTTC

j_gene: TRBJ1-3
v_gene: TRBV3-1/TRBV3-2
d_gene: .
abundance: .
CDR3aa: CASSQDGVGGISGNTIYF
CDR3nt: TGTGCCAGCAGCCAAGATGGAGTAGGGGGAATCTCTGGAAACACCATATATTTT

j_gene: TRBJ1-3
v_gene: TRBV6-1
d_gene: .
abundance: once
CDR3aa: CASSEGAAGSGNTIYF
CDR3nt: TGTGCCAGCAGTGAAGGGGCAGCGGGGTCTGGAAACACCATATATTTT

j_gene: TRBJ1-2
v_gene: TRBV6-5
d_gene: TRBD1
abundance: .
CDR3aa: CASWRTGFYGYTF
CDR3nt: TGTGCCAGCTGGAGGACAGGATTCTATGGCTACACCTTC